This T cell receptor (beta chain) was sequenced in a study of regulatory T cells in long-lasting Graves disease. Time point indicated: persistent/refractory GD, antithyroid drugs over 5 years with positive TRAb. From PBMCs, RNA was extracted and then used to make the TCR library. The CDR3 has 13 residues. Trimming left V 4 bases short and J 2 bases short, with 11 bases between. Germline assignment: CDR1 SQVTM and CDR2 ANQGSEA. CDR3-region Arm-PCR and iRepertoire HTBI primers produced the TCR beta libraries. TCRdb reprocessed the multiplex PCR reads via MiXCR and lists one record per CDR3 protein. Of over 250,000 distinct CDR3 sequences listed, approximately 20% were seen once; the top ten hold approximately 60%.

The sequence came from a female donor with Graves disease. Sequences were derived from peripheral blood mononuclear cells (PBMCs), sampled when the disease was refractory, from a patient treated with antithyroid drugs. The chain employs TRBV29-1 and TRBJ1-1, with D possibly matching TRBD1 (5 bases). CDR3 in DNA: TGCAGCGTTGGTGTTGGGGGAAACACTGAAGCTTTCTTT. Translation gives CSVGVGGNTEAFF.